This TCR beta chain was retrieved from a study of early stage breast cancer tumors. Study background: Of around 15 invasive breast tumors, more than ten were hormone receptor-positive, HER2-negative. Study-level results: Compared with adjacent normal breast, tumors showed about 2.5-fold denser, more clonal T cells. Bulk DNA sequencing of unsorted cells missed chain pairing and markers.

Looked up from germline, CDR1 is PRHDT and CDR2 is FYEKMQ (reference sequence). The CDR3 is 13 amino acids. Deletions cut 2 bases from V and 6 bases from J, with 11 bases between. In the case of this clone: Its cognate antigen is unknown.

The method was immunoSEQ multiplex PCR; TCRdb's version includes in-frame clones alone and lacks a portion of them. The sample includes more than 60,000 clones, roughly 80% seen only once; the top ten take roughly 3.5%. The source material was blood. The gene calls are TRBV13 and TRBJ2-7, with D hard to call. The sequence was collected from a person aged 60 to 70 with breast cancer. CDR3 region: CASSLQTGPEQYF. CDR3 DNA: TGTGCCAGCAGCTTACAAACGGGTCCCGAGCAGTACTTC.